This note documents a single T cell receptor beta chain sequence. This specimen comes from a study of OX40 agonist ivuxolimab in advanced cancers. The V end lost 1 base, the J end lost 0 bases, and 4 bases lay between the germline ends. This CDR3 has 15 residues. Per the germline V gene, CDR1 is LNHNV and CDR2 is YYDKDF (reference sequence). TCRdb keeps only in-frame clones here, not all; method: immunoSEQ multiplex PCR. The table records about 68,000 clones, approximately 80% of them present only once. The sequenced sample was CD4+ or CD8+ T cells sorted from blood, obtained in a trial of the OX40 agonist ivuxolimab. V gene TRBV15 combines with J gene TRBJ2-6; the D is unclear. The TCR originated in an adult with an advanced solid tumor such as melanoma, head and neck, liver or kidney cancer. CDR3 nucleotides: TGTGCCACCAGCAGAGGGACCTCTGGGGCCAACGTCCTGACTTTC. It specifies CATSRGTSGANVLTF.